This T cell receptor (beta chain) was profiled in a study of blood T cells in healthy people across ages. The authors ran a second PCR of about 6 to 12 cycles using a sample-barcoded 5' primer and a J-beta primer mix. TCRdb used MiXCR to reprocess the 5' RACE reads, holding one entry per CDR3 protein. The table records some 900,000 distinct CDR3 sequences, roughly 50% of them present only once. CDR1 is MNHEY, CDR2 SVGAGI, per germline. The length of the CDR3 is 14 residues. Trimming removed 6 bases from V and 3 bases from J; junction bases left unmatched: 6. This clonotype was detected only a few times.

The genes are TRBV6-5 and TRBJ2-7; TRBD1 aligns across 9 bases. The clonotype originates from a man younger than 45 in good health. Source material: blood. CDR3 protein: CASRTGTGRYEQYF. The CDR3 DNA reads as TGTGCCAGCAGGACCGGGACAGGGCGCTACGAGCAGTACTTC.